The 20 T cell receptor beta chains below come from one sample, sequenced in a study of T cells in Graves' hyperthyroidism and ophthalmopathy. TCR beta CDR3 region amplification was performed from RNA transcripts. Initially, a first-round RT-PCR of the TCR CDR3 employed the HTBI primer set. TCRdb redid the calling of the multiplex PCR reads with MiXCR, one entry per CDR3 protein. The table shows some 530,000 distinct CDR3 sequences, with approximately 23% occurring only once. The sample taken for sequencing was blood. The receptors come from a woman aged 70-85 years with Graves' ophthalmopathy.

This clonotype was seen many times. The V and J genes are TRBV28 and TRBJ2-1; 14 bases are a match to TRBD2. The germline V gene has CDR1 MDHEN and CDR2 SYDVKM. This CDR3 has 16 residues. V shed 3 bases and J 8 bases; nucleotides not matched to a gene: 6. This CDR3 reads CASSLTSGRVTHEQFF. In DNA form, the CDR3 reads TGTGCCAGCAGTTTGACTAGCGGGAGGGTAACTCATGAGCAGTTCTTC.

The sample holds many counts of this clonotype. The J gene is TRBJ2-1, the V gene TRBV11-2; no clear D. Trimming shortened V by 4 bases and J by 5 bases, and 15 bases separated the two germline ends. The CDR3 has 15 amino acids. Germline V lookup: CDR1 SGHAT, CDR2 FQNNGV. This CDR3 is CASSSILQRNNEQFF. As DNA, the CDR3 is TGTGCCAGCAGCTCGATTCTCCAGCGCAACAATGAGCAGTTCTTC.

This clonotype was observed at least ten times. V gene TRBV2 combines with J gene TRBJ2-7; 9 bases map to TRBD1. This CDR3 is built from 14 residues. Trimming removed 7 bases from V and 5 bases from J; junction bases left unmatched: 9. Germline V CDR1 and CDR2: SNHLY, FYNNEI. The CDR3 loop reads CASKTGTGHNEQYF. The CDR3 DNA sequence: TGTGCCAGCAAAACCGGGACAGGGCATAACGAGCAGTACTTC.

This clonotype has more than one count but fewer than ten. J is TRBJ2-2 and V is TRBV19; D unresolved. With 2 bases removed from V and 0 bases from J, the gap between germline ends came to 13 bases. The germline gives CDR1 LNHDA, CDR2 SQIVND (reference sequence). The CDR3 runs to 17 residues. The CDR3 nucleotides read TGTGCCAGTAGTATAAAGTGGGTTTATGCGAACACCGGGGAGCTGTTTTTT. It codes for CASSIKWVYANTGELFF.

Remarks on this clonotype: A clone one base away is much larger, so this may be a read error. The V call is TRBV27, the J call TRBJ2-2, with D perhaps matching TRBD1 (6 bases). The V gene lost 5 bases and the J gene lost 4 bases, with 14 bases spanning the gap. The germline V gene encodes CDR1 MNHEY and CDR2 SMNVEV (reference sequence). This CDR3 is built from 15 residues. The CDR3 sequence is CASSQGQLSTGELFF. DNA for the CDR3: TGTGCCAGCAGTCAAGGACAGTTGAGCACCGGGGAGCTGTTTTTT.

J is TRBJ1-2 and V is TRBV19; tentatively, D is TRBD1 (6 bases). Germline V gives CDR1 LNHDA, CDR2 SQIVND (reference sequence). Trimming took off 3 bases at V and 8 bases at J, with 10 bases between the two ends. The CDR3 spans 12 residues. As DNA, the CDR3 is TGTGCCAGTAGTATCCAGGGGAGCGGCTACACCTTC. It specifies CASSIQGSGYTF.

The J gene is TRBJ1-2, the V gene TRBV6-1, with D unclear. CDR3 length: 10 amino acids. V was trimmed by 7 bases and J by 3 bases, leaving 3 bases between them. Per germline, CDR1 MNHNS and CDR2 SASEGT. The CDR3 here is CASTHYGYTF. The CDR3 nucleotides are TGTGCCAGCACGCACTATGGCTACACCTTC.

This sequence joins TRBV29-1 and TRBJ1-5; tentatively, D is TRBD1 (5 bases). The CDR3 totals 13 residues. Trimming removed 3 bases at V and 7 bases at J, with 13 bases between. Germline values: CDR1 SQVTM, CDR2 ANQGSEA. CDR3 sequence (DNA): TGCAGCGTTGATGAAGGGGCAGGACAGCCCCAGCATTTT. Translated: CSVDEGAGQPQHF.

There are a few counts of this clonotype. The chain uses TRBV28 and TRBJ2-3; TRBD1 aligns across 7 bases. J gave up 4 bases and V 4 bases, and 8 bases lay outside the gene matches. Germline V CDR1 and CDR2: MDHEN, SYDVKM. CDR3 length: 15 residues. The CDR3 loop is CASSYVEGASDTQYF. CDR3 nucleotide sequence: TGTGCCAGCAGTTACGTCGAGGGGGCTTCAGATACGCAGTATTTT.

This clonotype was counted only a few times. The chain links TRBV20-1 to TRBJ2-7, with TRBD1 identical over 11 bases. The CDR3 loop spans 14 amino acids. Germline lookup yields CDR1 DFQATT and CDR2 SNEGSKA (reference sequence). V shed 6 bases and J 3 bases; nucleotides not matched to a gene: 7. CDR3 sequence (DNA): TGCAGTGCCACGCCCGGGACAGGGGGCTACGAGCAGTACTTC. Protein sequence: CSATPGTGGYEQYF.

This chain uses TRBV7-8 with TRBJ1-2, with 9 bases lining up with TRBD1. V shed 2 bases and J 7 bases; nucleotides not matched to a gene: 5. Germline CDR1 and CDR2: SGHVS and FQNEAQ. The CDR3 runs 14 residues. CDR3 sequence: CASSLMGTGSGYTF. CDR3 DNA: TGTGCCAGCAGCTTAATGGGGACAGGGAGTGGCTACACCTTC.

The J gene is TRBJ1-4, the V gene TRBV30, with D uncertain. Trimming removed 3 bases at V and 8 bases at J, with 13 bases between. Germline CDR1 and CDR2: GTSNPN and SVGIG (reference sequence). The CDR3 covers 13 residues. The CDR3 region has the DNA TGTGCCTGGAGCCTCGTGGTAGGGGAAAAACTGTTTTTT. Translating gives CAWSLVVGEKLFF.

This clonotype was counted only a few times. This sequence joins TRBV2 and TRBJ2-7, with a weak D call TRBD2 (5 bases). Germline assignment: CDR1 SNHLY and CDR2 FYNNEI. V dropped 2 bases and J dropped 1 base, with 15 bases sitting between them. This CDR3 contains 16 residues. The DNA for the CDR3 is TGTGCCAGCAGTGAACTTGCCCCGGGATCTTCCTACGAGCAGTACTTC. It codes for CASSELAPGSSYEQYF.

This clonotype was recorded a few times. The chain combines TRBV9 with TRBJ1-1; D is possibly TRBD1 (5 bases). Germline V lookup: CDR1 SGDLS, CDR2 YYNGEE. Trimming removed 0 bases from V and 8 bases from J, with 11 bases in between. The CDR3 is 13 amino acids. CDR3 nucleotides: TGTGCCAGCAGCGTAGAGGGGCAGACCGAAGCTTTCTTT. Translating gives CASSVEGQTEAFF.

The chain couples TRBV29-1 to TRBJ2-1; 8 nucleotides line up with TRBD1. There are 11 residues in the CDR3. With V trimmed by 7 bases and J by 15 bases, 11 bases remained unmatched. Germline V gene lookup returns CDR1 SQVTM and CDR2 ANQGSEA. The DNA of the CDR3 is TGCAGCGCGACAGGGGACGGGATGCTGTTCTTC. It encodes CSATGDGMLFF.

In this sample, this clonotype turned up many times. V gene TRBV27 combines with J gene TRBJ2-7, with 9 bases lining up with TRBD2. The germline gives CDR1 MNHEY, CDR2 SMNVEV (reference sequence). This CDR3 comprises 12 residues. Trimming cost V 8 bases and J 5 bases; bases outside gene matches: 4. The CDR3 sequence is CASSAGGHEQYF. The CDR3 nucleotides are TGTGCCAGCTCCGCGGGGGGGCACGAGCAGTACTTC.

This clonotype was seen more than once but under ten times. The chain joins TRBV12-3 or TRBV12-4 to TRBJ2-6; D possibly corresponds to TRBD1 (5 bases). The germline V and J ends were trimmed by 3 bases and 0 bases, with 15 bases remaining between them. CDR3 length equals 18 residues. The CDR3 is CASSLFPGSYSGANVLTF. DNA of the CDR3: TGTGCCAGCAGTTTGTTTCCAGGGTCTTACTCTGGGGCCAACGTCCTGACTTTC.

This clonotype appeared a few times. This sequence joins TRBV6-1 and TRBJ2-1; D call uncertain. The CDR3 length is 15 residues. Germline V gene lookup returns CDR1 MNHNS and CDR2 SASEGT. The germline V and J ends were trimmed by 7 bases and 7 bases, with 20 bases remaining between them. Here the CDR3 reads CASTRRGRVPNEQFF. The CDR3 coding sequence is TGTGCCAGCACCCGCCGAGGACGAGTCCCAAATGAGCAGTTCTTC.

This clonotype occurred a few times. V and J are TRBV6-1 and TRBJ2-2, with 9 positions matching TRBD1. This CDR3 comprises 14 residues. Germline V lookup: CDR1 MNHNS, CDR2 SASEGT. V lost 7 bases and J lost 5; bases outside the gene matches: 5. CDR3 amino acids: CASTYGQGTGELFF. The CDR3 DNA reads as TGTGCCAGCACCTACGGACAGGGGACCGGGGAGCTGTTTTTT.

Many counts were recorded for this clonotype. The gene calls are TRBV28 and TRBJ1-5; D is ambiguous. The V and J ends lost 7 bases and 7 bases respectively, with 11 bases between them. The CDR3 sequence is 12 residues long. Germline V gene lookup returns CDR1 MDHEN and CDR2 SYDVKM. CDR3 in DNA: TGTGCCAGCAACTTGGTGGGCCAGCCCCAGCATTTT. Its translation: CASNLVGQPQHF.